This TCR beta chain comes out of a study of T cell repertoires in cytomegalovirus infection. Study background: HLA-C-restricted CMV epitopes, recently identified, and well-studied HLA-B-restricted ones were used by the study. Indicated by public TCR beta signatures were CMV infection and matching HLA type. Study-wide results and limits: Dominating the ex vivo response were HLA-C-restricted CMV-specific TCR beta clonotypes. Cumulative frequency of public TCR beta families picked out carriers of CMV plus the relevant HLA.

TCRdb re-called the reads through MiXCR, storing one row per CDR3 protein. The table has around 710,000 distinct CDR3 sequences, under 35% seen once. Germline-derived CDR1 and CDR2 are MDHEN and SYDVKM. The V and J ends lost 4 bases and 0 bases, in that order; junction bases with no gene match: 2. This CDR3 spans 15 amino acids. This clonotype was recorded once. Its matching antigen is unknown. The sequencing here drew on cultured CD8+ T cells from PBMCs, taken from culture after CMV antigen stimulation. The clonotype comes from a human donor in good health (CMV status not recorded). Some clones in this sample may be carry-over from other donors' samples. The rearrangement joins TRBV28 to TRBJ1-4, with 7 bases that match TRBD1. CDR3 in DNA: TGTGCCAGCAGTTCGGACAGGACAACTAATGAAAAACTGTTTTTT. Amino acid sequence: CASSSDRTTNEKLFF.